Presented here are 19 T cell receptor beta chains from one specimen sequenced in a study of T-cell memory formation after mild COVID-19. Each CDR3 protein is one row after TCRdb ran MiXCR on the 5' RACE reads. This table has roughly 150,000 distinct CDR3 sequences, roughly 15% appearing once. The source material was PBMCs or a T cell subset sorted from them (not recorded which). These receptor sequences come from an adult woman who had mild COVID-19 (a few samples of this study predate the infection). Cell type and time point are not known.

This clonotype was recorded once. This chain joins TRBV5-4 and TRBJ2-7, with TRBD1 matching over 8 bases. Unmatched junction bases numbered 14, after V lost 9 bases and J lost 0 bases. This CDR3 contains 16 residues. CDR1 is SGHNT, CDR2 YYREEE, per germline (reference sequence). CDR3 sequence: CATGTGNERVSYEQYF. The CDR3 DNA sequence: TGTGCCACCGGGACAGGTAATGAGAGGGTCTCCTACGAGCAGTACTTC.

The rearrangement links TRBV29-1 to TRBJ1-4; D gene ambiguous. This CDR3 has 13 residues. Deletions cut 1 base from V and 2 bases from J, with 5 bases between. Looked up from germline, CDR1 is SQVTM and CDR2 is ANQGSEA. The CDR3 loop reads CSVEVATNEKLFF. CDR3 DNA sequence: TGCAGCGTTGAAGTGGCCACTAATGAAAAACTGTTTTTT.

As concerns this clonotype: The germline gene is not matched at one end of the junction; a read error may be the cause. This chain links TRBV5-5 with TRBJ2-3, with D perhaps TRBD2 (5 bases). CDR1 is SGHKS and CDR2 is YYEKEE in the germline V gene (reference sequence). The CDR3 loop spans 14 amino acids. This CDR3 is CASTLAPEGDTQYF. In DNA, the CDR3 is TGTGCCAGCACCTTGGCTCCCGAGGGAGATACGCAGTATTTT.

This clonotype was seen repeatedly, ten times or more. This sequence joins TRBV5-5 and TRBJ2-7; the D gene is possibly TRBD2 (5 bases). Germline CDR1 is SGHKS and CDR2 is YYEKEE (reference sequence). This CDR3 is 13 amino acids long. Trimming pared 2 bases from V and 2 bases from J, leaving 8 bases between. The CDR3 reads CASSFGLTYEQYF. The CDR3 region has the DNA TGTGCCAGCAGCTTCGGACTGACCTACGAGCAGTACTTC.

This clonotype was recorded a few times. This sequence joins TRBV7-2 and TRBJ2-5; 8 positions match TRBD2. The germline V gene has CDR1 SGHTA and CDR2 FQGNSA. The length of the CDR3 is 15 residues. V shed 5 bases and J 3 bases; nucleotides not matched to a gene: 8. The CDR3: CASSPARTSKETQYF. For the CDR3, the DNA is TGTGCCAGCAGCCCTGCCCGGACTAGCAAAGAGACCCAGTACTTC.

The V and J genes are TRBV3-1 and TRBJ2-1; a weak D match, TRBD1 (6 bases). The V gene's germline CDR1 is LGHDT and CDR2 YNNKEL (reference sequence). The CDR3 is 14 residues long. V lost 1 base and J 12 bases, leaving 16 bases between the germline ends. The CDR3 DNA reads TGTGCCAGCAGCCAAGTCACAGGGCGTGGGGGGCAGTTCTTC. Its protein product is CASSQVTGRGGQFF.

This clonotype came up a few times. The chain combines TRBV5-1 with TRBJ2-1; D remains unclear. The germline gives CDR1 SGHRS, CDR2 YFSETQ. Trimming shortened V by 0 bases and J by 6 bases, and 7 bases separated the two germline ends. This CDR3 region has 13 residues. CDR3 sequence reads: CASSLDPFNEQFF. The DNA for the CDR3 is TGCGCCAGCAGCTTGGACCCGTTCAATGAGCAGTTCTTC.

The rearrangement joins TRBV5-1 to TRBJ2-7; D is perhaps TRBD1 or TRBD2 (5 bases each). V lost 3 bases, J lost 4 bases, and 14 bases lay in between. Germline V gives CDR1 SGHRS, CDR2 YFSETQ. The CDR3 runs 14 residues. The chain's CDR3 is CASSWGRGEYEQYF. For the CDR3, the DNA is TGCGCCAGCAGCTGGGGCCGGGGTGAGTACGAGCAGTACTTC.

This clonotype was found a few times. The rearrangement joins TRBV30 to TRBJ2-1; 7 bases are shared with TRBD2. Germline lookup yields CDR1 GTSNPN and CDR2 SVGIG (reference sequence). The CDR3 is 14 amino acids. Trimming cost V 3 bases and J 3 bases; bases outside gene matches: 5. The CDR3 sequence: CAWRRAGNYNEQFF. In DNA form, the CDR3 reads TGTGCCTGGAGGAGAGCGGGAAACTACAATGAGCAGTTCTTC.

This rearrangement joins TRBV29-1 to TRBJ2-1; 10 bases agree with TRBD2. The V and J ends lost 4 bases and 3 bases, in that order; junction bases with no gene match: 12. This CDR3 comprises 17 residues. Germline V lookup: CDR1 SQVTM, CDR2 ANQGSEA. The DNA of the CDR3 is TGCAGCGTTGTGGGGGTAGGAGCGGGAGGGTTCTACAATGAGCAGTTCTTC. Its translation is CSVVGVGAGGFYNEQFF.

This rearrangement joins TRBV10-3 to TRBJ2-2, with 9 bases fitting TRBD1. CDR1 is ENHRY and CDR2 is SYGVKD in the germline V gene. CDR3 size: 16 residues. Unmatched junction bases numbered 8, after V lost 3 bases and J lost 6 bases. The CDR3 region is CAISDPGTGMAGELFF. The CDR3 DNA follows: TGTGCCATCAGTGACCCCGGGACAGGGATGGCCGGGGAGCTGTTTTTT.

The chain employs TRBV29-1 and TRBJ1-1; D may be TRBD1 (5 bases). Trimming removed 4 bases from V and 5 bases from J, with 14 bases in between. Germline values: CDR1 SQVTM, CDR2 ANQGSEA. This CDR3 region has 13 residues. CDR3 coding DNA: TGCAGCGTTGGGGGGGGATTTTCTACTGAAGCTTTCTTT. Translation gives CSVGGGFSTEAFF.

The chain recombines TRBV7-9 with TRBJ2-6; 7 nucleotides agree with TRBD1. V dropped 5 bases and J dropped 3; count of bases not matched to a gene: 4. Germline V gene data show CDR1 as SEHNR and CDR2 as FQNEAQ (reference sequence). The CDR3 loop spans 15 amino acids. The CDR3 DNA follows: TGTGCCAGCAGCGAAACAGGGGATGGGGCCAACGTCCTGACTTTC. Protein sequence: CASSETGDGANVLTF.

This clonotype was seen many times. The CDR3 DNA reads as TGTGCCAGCAGTTTCTCGAGCTCCTACAATGAGCAGTTCTTC. Its translation: CASSFSSSYNEQFF. The chain carries TRBV12-3 or TRBV12-4 and TRBJ2-1; D is unclear. Trimming stripped 3 bases from V and 0 bases from J, with 6 bases between. The CDR3 runs to 14 residues.

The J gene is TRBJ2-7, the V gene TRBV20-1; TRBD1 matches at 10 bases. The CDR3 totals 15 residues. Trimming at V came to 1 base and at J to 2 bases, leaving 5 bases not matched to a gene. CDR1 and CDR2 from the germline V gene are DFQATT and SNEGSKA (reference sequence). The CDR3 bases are TGCAGTGCTAGAGCCGGGACAGGGGAGACCTACGAGCAGTACTTC. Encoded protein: CSARAGTGETYEQYF.

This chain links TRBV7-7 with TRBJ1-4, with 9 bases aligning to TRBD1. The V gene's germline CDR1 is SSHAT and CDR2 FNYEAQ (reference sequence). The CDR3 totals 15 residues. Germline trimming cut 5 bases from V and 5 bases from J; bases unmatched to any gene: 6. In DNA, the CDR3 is TGTGCCAGCAGCCAAGGGACAGGGAGGAATGAAAAACTGTTTTTT. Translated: CASSQGTGRNEKLFF.

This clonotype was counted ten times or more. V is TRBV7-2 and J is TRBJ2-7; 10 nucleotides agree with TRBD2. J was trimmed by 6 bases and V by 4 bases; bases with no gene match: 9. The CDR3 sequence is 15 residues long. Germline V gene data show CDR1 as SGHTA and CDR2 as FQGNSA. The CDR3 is CASSYPLAGESEQYF. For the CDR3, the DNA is TGTGCCAGCAGCTACCCGCTAGCGGGAGAATCCGAGCAGTACTTC.

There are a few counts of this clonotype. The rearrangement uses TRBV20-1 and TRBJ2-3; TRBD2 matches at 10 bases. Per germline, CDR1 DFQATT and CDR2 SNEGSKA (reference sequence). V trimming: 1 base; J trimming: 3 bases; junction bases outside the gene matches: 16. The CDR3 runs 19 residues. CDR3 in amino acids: CSARVYSHSAGGRTDTQYF. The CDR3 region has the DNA TGCAGTGCTAGAGTTTATTCCCATTCAGCGGGAGGGCGGACAGATACGCAGTATTTT.

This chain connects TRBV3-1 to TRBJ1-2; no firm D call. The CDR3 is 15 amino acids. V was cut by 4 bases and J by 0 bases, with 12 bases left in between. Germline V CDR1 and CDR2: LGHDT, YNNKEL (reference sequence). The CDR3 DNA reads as TGTGCCAGCAGCCCAAACCCGGGAGCTAACTATGGCTACACCTTC. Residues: CASSPNPGANYGYTF.